This entry lists 25 T cell receptor beta chains sequenced from one sample in a study of T cell responses to AZD1222 COVID-19 vaccine. Here immunoSEQ multiplex PCR was the method, and the copy in TCRdb shows in-frame clones only, minus some. In the table there are about 93,000 clones, approximately 92% of which are singletons. The specimen was peripheral blood, collected 28 days after the second AZD1222 dose. The source of these receptors is an adult who received the AZD1222 COVID-19 vaccine.

The chain has TRBV2 and TRBJ2-1; D is unclear. Trimming took 4 bases from V and 0 from J, leaving 4 bases between them. This CDR3 is 13 amino acids long. In germline, CDR1 is SNHLY, CDR2 FYNNEI. The DNA of the CDR3 is TGTGCCAGCAGTGGTAGCTCCTACAATGAGCAGTTCTTC. Protein: CASSGSSYNEQFF. The entire variable domain, with the rest obtained from reference TRBV2 and TRBJ2-1, is as follows: EPEVTQTPSHQVTQMGQEVILRCVPISNHLYFYWYRQILGQKVEFLVSFYNNEISEKSEIFDDQFSVERPDGSNFTLKIRSTKLEDSAMYFCASSGSSYNEQFFGPGTRLTVL.

J is TRBJ2-1 and V is TRBV6-1, with D possibly being TRBD1 (7 bases). The germline V gene has CDR1 MNHNS and CDR2 SASEGT. The CDR3 spans 16 residues. Trimming took off 4 bases at V and 8 bases at J, with 21 bases between the two ends. The CDR3 DNA is TGTGCCAGCAGTGCCAACGGTGGGCCAGGGGGGTATGAGCAGTTCTTC. This sequence encodes CASSANGGPGGYEQFF.

This chain joins TRBV7-9 and TRBJ1-1; D is unclear. CDR3 length: 13 residues. The germline CDR1 and CDR2 sequences are SEHNR and FQNEAQ (reference sequence). Trimming took 3 bases from V and 4 from J, leaving 9 bases between them. CDR3 loop: CASSFESGTEAFF. The DNA for the CDR3 is TGTGCCAGCAGCTTCGAGTCGGGCACTGAAGCTTTCTTT.

This clone was found once. J is TRBJ1-1 and V is TRBV7-8, with D possibly matching TRBD1 (5 bases). V lost 1 base and J lost 0, with 9 bases in between. This CDR3 region has 15 residues. Germline V gives CDR1 SGHVS, CDR2 FQNEAQ. The CDR3 region is CASSLDRTVNTEAFF. The DNA for the CDR3 is TGTGCCAGCAGCTTAGACAGGACGGTGAACACTGAAGCTTTCTTT.

In this sample, this clone turned up once. The chain recombines TRBV5-1 with TRBJ2-3; 7 bases are shared with TRBD2. The ends lost 0 bases at V and 6 bases at J; junction bases unmatched: 13. Germline loops: CDR1 SGHRS, CDR2 YFSETQ. CDR3 size: 17 residues. CDR3 residues: CASSLAGGGALLDTQYF. The CDR3 DNA sequence: TGCGCCAGCAGCTTGGCCGGCGGGGGAGCACTTTTGGATACGCAGTATTTT.

The chain combines TRBV5-4 with TRBJ2-3; no definite D call. With 0 bases removed from V and 2 bases from J, the gap between germline ends came to 10 bases. The CDR3 spans 15 residues. CDR1 is SGHNT and CDR2 is YYREEE in the germline V gene (reference sequence). In nucleotides, the CDR3 is TGTGCCAGCAGCTTGGACTCCCGGCCCACAGATACGCAGTATTTT. Translation gives CASSLDSRPTDTQYF.

In this sample, this clone turned up once. The rearrangement links TRBV11-2 to TRBJ2-2, with no clear D. V gave up 5 bases and J gave up 6 bases, with 10 bases separating them. Germline V CDR1 and CDR2: SGHAT, FQNNGV. This CDR3 has 13 residues. The CDR3 DNA reads as TGTGCCAGCAGCCTAATCGGTCCCGGGGAGCTGTTTTTT. Its translation: CASSLIGPGELFF.

As concerns this clone: An end of the junction differs from the germline gene, which may be a read error. This chain links TRBV4-3 with TRBJ1-3; 8 bases map to TRBD1. This CDR3 comprises 12 residues. Germline V gene sequence: CDR1 LGHNA, CDR2 YSLEER. The CDR3 protein is CASSQAGGLSDF. The DNA of the CDR3 is TGCGCCAGCAGCCAAGCAGGGGGCCTTAGTGATTTT.

In its sample, this clone was seen once. The J gene is TRBJ1-2, the V gene TRBV5-1; D is uncertain. This CDR3 has 13 residues. Germline CDR1 reads SGHRS; CDR2 reads YFSETQ. Trimming removed 0 bases at V and 5 bases at J, with 8 bases between. The CDR3 bases are TGCGCCAGCAGCTTGGGGCCAGAATATGGCTACACCTTC. It specifies CASSLGPEYGYTF.

The gene calls are TRBV2 and TRBJ1-2; 8 positions agree with TRBD1. Germline-derived CDR1 and CDR2 are SNHLY and FYNNEI. The J segment lost 3 bases and the V segment lost 1 base, leaving 7 bases of the junction unmatched. This CDR3 has 16 amino acids. This CDR3 reads CASSEGTGTIDYGYTF. In DNA, the CDR3 is TGTGCCAGCAGTGAAGGGACAGGGACTATTGACTATGGCTACACCTTC.

This clone was seen just once. The chain couples TRBV4-2 to TRBJ2-1; 14 nucleotides align to TRBD2. Per germline, CDR1 LGHNA and CDR2 YNFKEQ. V shed 5 bases and J 11 bases; nucleotides not matched to a gene: 5. The CDR3 spans 14 residues. The CDR3 coding sequence is TGTGCCAGCAGCGTAGGGACTAGCGGGAGTAAGCAGTTCTTC. This codes for CASSVGTSGSKQFF.

In the case of this clone: The junction shows a germline mismatch at one end, possibly a read error. The V and J genes are TRBV6-1 and TRBJ2-6; 10 positions agree with TRBD2. The CDR3 sequence is 17 residues long. The germline V gene encodes CDR1 MNHNS and CDR2 SASEGT. CDR3 protein: CASREGLADSGANVLTF. CDR3 nucleotides: TGTGCCAGCAGAGAAGGACTAGCGGACTCTGGGGCCAACGTCCTGACTTTC.

The chain couples TRBV6-5 to TRBJ2-2, with TRBD2 as a possible D gene (5 bases). This CDR3 is 15 amino acids long. Trimming stripped 5 bases from V and 0 bases from J, with 10 bases between. CDR1 and CDR2 (germline): MNHEY, SVGAGI. The CDR3 reads CASSRLLANTGELFF. In nucleotides, the CDR3 is TGTGCCAGCAGTAGGCTACTAGCGAACACCGGGGAGCTGTTTTTT.

The chain employs TRBV27 and TRBJ2-7, with 10 positions matching TRBD1. This CDR3 spans 15 amino acids. V lost 3 bases and J lost 3; bases outside the gene matches: 5. Germline V gene lookup returns CDR1 MNHEY and CDR2 SMNVEV (reference sequence). CDR3 in amino acids: CASSFGGTGVYEQYF. The DNA of the CDR3 is TGTGCCAGCAGTTTCGGAGGGACAGGGGTCTACGAGCAGTACTTC.

This rearrangement joins TRBV10-2 to TRBJ2-5, with D maybe TRBD2 (6 bases). The CDR3 runs 16 residues. Per the germline V gene, CDR1 is WSHSY and CDR2 is SAAADI. V lost 2 bases and J lost 2, with 15 bases in between. This CDR3 reads CASSESVGSGQETQYF. The CDR3 coding sequence is TGCGCCAGCAGTGAGAGCGTTGGTAGCGGACAAGAGACCCAGTACTTC.

This clone was seen only once. The chain has TRBV29-1 and TRBJ1-1; the D gene is possibly TRBD1 (5 bases). The CDR3 runs to 14 residues. Germline loops: CDR1 SQVTM, CDR2 ANQGSEA. V was shortened by 6 bases and J by 2 bases, with 16 bases between the two germline ends. As DNA, the CDR3 is TGCAGCGTCGGTCGTTTGGGGCCCAACACTGAAGCTTTCTTT. It codes for CSVGRLGPNTEAFF.

The V and J genes are TRBV2 and TRBJ1-5; maybe TRBD1 (5 bases). V lost 4 bases, J lost 2 bases, and 9 bases lay in between. The CDR3 totals 14 residues. Germline CDR1 SNHLY, CDR2 FYNNEI. The CDR3 loop is CASSAGLGNQPQHF. As DNA, the CDR3 is TGTGCCAGCAGTGCAGGGTTAGGCAATCAGCCCCAGCATTTT.

The rearrangement links TRBV9 to TRBJ2-1; 7 nucleotides match TRBD1. The V and J ends lost 6 bases and 8 bases, in that order; junction bases with no gene match: 23. Germline V gene data show CDR1 as SGDLS and CDR2 as YYNGEE. CDR3 length: 18 amino acids. CDR3 DNA: TGTGCCAGCAACAAGACAACAAGTGGGGGACAGTCCGCCGATGAGCAGTTCTTC. Translating it yields CASNKTTSGGQSADEQFF.

V usage is TRBV15 and J usage is TRBJ2-1; 12 bases line up with TRBD2. There are 18 residues in the CDR3. Per the germline V gene, CDR1 is LNHNV and CDR2 is YYDKDF (reference sequence). Trimming took 0 bases from V and 5 from J; bases not matched to a gene: 8. The CDR3 loop reads CATSRDFGLAGGNNEQFF. The CDR3 DNA follows: TGTGCCACCAGCAGAGATTTCGGGCTAGCGGGAGGGAACAATGAGCAGTTCTTC.

The rearrangement links TRBV7-3 to TRBJ2-2; D remains unclear. V was cut by 1 base and J by 7 bases, with 7 bases left in between. The germline gives CDR1 SGHTA, CDR2 FQGTGA. The CDR3 is made up of 13 amino acids. CDR3 bases: TGTGCCAGCAGCTTAATCCGGAGCGGGGAGCTGTTTTTT. Translating gives CASSLIRSGELFF.

V is TRBV7-2 and J is TRBJ1-2, with 10 nucleotides matching TRBD1. In germline, CDR1 is SGHTA, CDR2 FQGNSA. This CDR3 spans 15 amino acids. J was trimmed by 1 base and V by 3 bases; bases with no gene match: 2. The CDR3 region is CASSFGDRGNYGYTF. The CDR3 nucleotides are TGTGCCAGCAGCTTCGGGGACAGGGGTAACTATGGCTACACCTTC.

This clone showed up just once. The rearrangement links TRBV19 to TRBJ2-1; no clear D. The CDR3 sequence is 13 residues long. Trimming cost V 7 bases and J 3 bases, with 10 bases left between them. Germline CDR1 reads LNHDA; CDR2 reads SQIVND (reference sequence). CDR3 DNA: TGTGCCAGTATTGGCAGGTTCTACAATGAGCAGTTCTTC. Its protein product is CASIGRFYNEQFF.

This clone has just a few counts. This chain joins TRBV2 and TRBJ1-1; the D gene is possibly TRBD1 (6 bases). In germline, CDR1 is SNHLY, CDR2 FYNNEI. The CDR3 runs to 15 residues. V was trimmed by 7 bases and J by 4 bases, leaving 19 bases between them. This CDR3 reads CASNPRAGEGTEAFF. For the CDR3, the DNA is TGTGCCAGCAACCCCCGGGCAGGGGAGGGCACTGAAGCTTTCTTT.

This chain joins TRBV10-3 and TRBJ2-7; D may be TRBD2 (5 bases). With 4 bases removed from V and 3 bases from J, the gap between germline ends came to 16 bases. Germline lookup yields CDR1 ENHRY and CDR2 SYGVKD. The CDR3 has 15 amino acids. The CDR3 nucleotides are TGTGCCATCAGTGCGGTTGGAGAAGCGGACTACGAGCAGTACTTC. Translating it yields CAISAVGEADYEQYF.

V and J are TRBV30 and TRBJ1-1; the D is unclear. Germline V gene sequence: CDR1 GTSNPN, CDR2 SVGIG (reference sequence). The ends were cut back, 0 bases at V and 5 bases at J, with 10 bases in the middle. The CDR3 has 13 residues. CDR3 protein: CAWSVALGTEAFF. The CDR3 region has the DNA TGTGCCTGGAGTGTAGCACTCGGGACTGAAGCTTTCTTT.